The next 8 T cell receptor beta chains were all read from a single sample in a study of T cell responses to AZD1222 COVID-19 vaccine. TCRdb's copy holds only in-frame clones and misses some; the assay was immunoSEQ multiplex PCR. The table records 150,000 to 200,000 clones, 90% to 95% of them present only once. The starting material was peripheral blood, obtained 28 days after the second AZD1222 dose. Receptors were obtained from an adult who received the AZD1222 COVID-19 vaccine.

This clone came up once. V is TRBV5-6 and J is TRBJ2-7; D remains unclear. CDR3 size: 13 residues. Germline V gives CDR1 SGHDT, CDR2 YYEEEE. Trimming pared 2 bases from V and 0 bases from J, leaving 6 bases between. The CDR3 reads CASSFLSSYEQYF. The CDR3 DNA reads as TGTGCCAGCAGCTTTCTAAGCTCCTACGAGCAGTACTTC.

V gene TRBV6-5 combines with J gene TRBJ2-2; weak D call: TRBD1 (6 bases). Between the trimmed V and J ends, which lost 5 bases and 4 bases, there was a span of 14 bases. The CDR3 spans 15 residues. Germline-derived CDR1 and CDR2 are MNHEY and SVGAGI. In DNA form, the CDR3 reads TGTGCCAGCAGTAACAGGGTGGCGGGCACCGGGGAGCTGTTTTTT. This gives the protein CASSNRVAGTGELFF.

The J gene is TRBJ2-5, the V gene TRBV7-2, with D possibly TRBD2 on 6 matching bases. The CDR3 spans 15 residues. Per the germline V gene, CDR1 is SGHTA and CDR2 is FQGNSA. V gave up 2 bases and J gave up 6 bases, with 16 bases separating them. CDR3 protein: CASSLIRETAQTQYF. The CDR3 nucleotides are TGTGCCAGCAGCTTAATTCGGGAGACGGCACAGACCCAGTACTTC.

The chain recombines TRBV4-1 with TRBJ2-3; 13 nucleotides agree with TRBD2. Germline trimming cut 1 base from V and 1 base from J; bases unmatched to any gene: 5. The germline gives CDR1 MGHRA, CDR2 YSYEKL. This CDR3 is built from 18 residues. CDR3 nucleotides: TGCGCCAGCAGCCAAGGGACTAGCGGGAGTGCTGGCACAGATACGCAGTATTTT. Translated: CASSQGTSGSAGTDTQYF.

V gene TRBV6-5 combines with J gene TRBJ1-1; D unclear. This CDR3 is 13 amino acids long. The germline V and J ends were trimmed by 2 bases and 10 bases, with 14 bases remaining between them. Germline values: CDR1 MNHEY, CDR2 SVGAGI. The CDR3 DNA reads as TGTGCCAGCAGTTACACGCAGCGGGCGGGAGCTTTCTTT. Its translation: CASSYTQRAGAFF.

This chain joins TRBV28 and TRBJ1-6; 7 bases are a match to TRBD1. Looked up from germline, CDR1 is MDHEN and CDR2 is SYDVKM. The V gene end was trimmed by 10 bases and the J gene end by 8 bases; junction bases not matched to a gene: 8. The CDR3 length is 13 residues. CDR3 region: CATTDRVDSPLHF. CDR3 sequence (DNA): TGTGCCACAACCGACAGGGTTGATTCACCCCTCCACTTT. Combining the CDR3 with reference TRBV28 and TRBJ1-6 gives the whole variable domain DVKVTQSSRYLVKRTGEKVFLECVQDMDHENMFWYRQDPGLGLRLIYFSYDVKMKEKGDIPEGYSVSREKKERFSLILESASTNQTSMYLCATTDRVDSPLHFGNGTRLTVT.

This chain uses TRBV11-2 with TRBJ2-1, with 7 bases aligning to TRBD2. The trim removed 5 bases at V and 5 bases at J, leaving 12 bases unmatched. In germline, CDR1 is SGHAT, CDR2 FQNNGV. This CDR3 is 16 amino acids long. CDR3 loop: CASSPLEAGAHNEQFF. CDR3 in DNA: TGTGCCAGCAGCCCGCTGGAGGCGGGAGCCCACAATGAGCAGTTCTTC.

CDR3: CASSYSNGYGAEKLFF. As DNA, the CDR3 is TGTGCCAGCAGTTACTCGAATGGATATGGAGCTGAAAAACTGTTTTTT. The chain employs TRBV6-5 and TRBJ1-4; no clear D gene. This CDR3 is 16 amino acids long. V shed 0 bases and J shed 7 bases, with 15 bases lying between them. Germline V gene lookup returns CDR1 MNHEY and CDR2 SVGAGI.